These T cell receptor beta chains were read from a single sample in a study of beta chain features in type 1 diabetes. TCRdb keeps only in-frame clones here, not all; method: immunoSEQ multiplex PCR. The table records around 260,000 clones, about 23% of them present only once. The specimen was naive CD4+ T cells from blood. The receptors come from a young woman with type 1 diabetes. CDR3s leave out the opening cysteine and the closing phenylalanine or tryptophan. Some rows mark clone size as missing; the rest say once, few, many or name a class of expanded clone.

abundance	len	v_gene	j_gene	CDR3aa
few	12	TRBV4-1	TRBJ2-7	ASSPPGQMYEQY
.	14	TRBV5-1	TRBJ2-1	ASSWHGTPSPNEQF
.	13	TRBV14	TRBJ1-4	ASSQEGAANEKLF
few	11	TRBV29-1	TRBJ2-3	SAEAGGDDTQY
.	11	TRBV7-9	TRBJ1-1	ASRRTGRTEAF
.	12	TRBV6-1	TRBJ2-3	ASSGLAGSDTQY
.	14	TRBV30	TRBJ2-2	AWDRSRTGNTGELF
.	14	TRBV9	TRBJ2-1	ASSSGLAGAYNEQF
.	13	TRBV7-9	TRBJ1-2	ASSSDSASPMHGI
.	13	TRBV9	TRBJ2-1	ASNSAGGPWNEQF
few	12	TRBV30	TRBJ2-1	AWSGQGGGNEQF
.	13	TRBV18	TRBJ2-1	ASSPGTSGFNEQF
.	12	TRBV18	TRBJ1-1	ASSPGQANTEAF
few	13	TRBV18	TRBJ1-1	ASSPETGVATEAF
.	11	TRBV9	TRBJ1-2	ASTKDRSYGYT
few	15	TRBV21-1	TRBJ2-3	ASSKGRDRGLTDTQY
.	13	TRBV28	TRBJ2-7	ASSGGDRGLREQY
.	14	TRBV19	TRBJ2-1	ASSGPGLAGLYEQF
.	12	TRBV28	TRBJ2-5	ASSLSALQETQY
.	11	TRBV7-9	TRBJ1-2	ASSLGTASGYT
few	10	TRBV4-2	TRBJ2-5	ASSQTQETQY
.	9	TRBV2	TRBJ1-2	ASSDYRGYT
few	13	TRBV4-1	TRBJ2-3	ASSQDRVATDTQY
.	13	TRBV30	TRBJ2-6	AWSVGGPGANVLT
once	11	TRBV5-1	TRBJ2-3	ASMPSGTDTQY